Below, one T cell receptor beta chain is given with its context. A read error may produce the germline difference seen at one junction end. These data belong to a study of OX40 agonist ivuxolimab in advanced cancers. The method was immunoSEQ multiplex PCR; TCRdb's version includes in-frame clones alone and lacks a portion of them. The table records roughly 52,000 clones, approximately 85% of them present only once. The germline V gene encodes CDR1 SGHRS and CDR2 YFSETQ. The CDR3 length is 15 residues. This TCR was recovered from an adult with an advanced solid tumor such as melanoma, head and neck, liver or kidney cancer. The rearrangement joins TRBV5-1 to TRBJ2-7; 8 positions match TRBD1. The source was CD4+ or CD8+ T cells sorted from blood, collected in a trial of the OX40 agonist ivuxolimab. This chain's CDR3 is CASSAETGTGSPYVF. The CDR3, as DNA: TGCGCCAGCAGCGCAGAGACCGGGACAGGATCTCCTTACGTCTTC.